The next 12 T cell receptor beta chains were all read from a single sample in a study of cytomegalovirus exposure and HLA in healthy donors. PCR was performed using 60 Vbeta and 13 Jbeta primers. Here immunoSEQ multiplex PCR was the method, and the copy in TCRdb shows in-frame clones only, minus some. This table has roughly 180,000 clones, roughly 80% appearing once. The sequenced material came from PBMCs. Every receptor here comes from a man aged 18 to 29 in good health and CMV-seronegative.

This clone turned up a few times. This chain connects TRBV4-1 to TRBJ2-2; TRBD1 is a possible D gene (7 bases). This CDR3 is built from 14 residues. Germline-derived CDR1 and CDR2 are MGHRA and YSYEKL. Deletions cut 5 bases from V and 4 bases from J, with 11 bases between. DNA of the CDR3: TGCGCCAGCAGCGCGGGACAGAGCACCGGGGAGCTGTTTTTT. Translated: CASSAGQSTGELFF.

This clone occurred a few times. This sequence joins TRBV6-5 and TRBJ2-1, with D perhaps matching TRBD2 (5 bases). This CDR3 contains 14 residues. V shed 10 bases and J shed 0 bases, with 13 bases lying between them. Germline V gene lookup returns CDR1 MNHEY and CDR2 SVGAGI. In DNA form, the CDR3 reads TGTGCCACGCAGAGGGTACGCTCCTACAATGAGCAGTTCTTC. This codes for CATQRVRSYNEQFF.

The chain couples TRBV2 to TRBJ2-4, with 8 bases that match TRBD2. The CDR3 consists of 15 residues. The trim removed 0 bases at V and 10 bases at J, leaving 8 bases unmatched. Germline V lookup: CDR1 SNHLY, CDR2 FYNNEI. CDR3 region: CASSEAGLASHIQYF. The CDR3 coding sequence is TGTGCCAGCAGTGAAGCCGGACTAGCATCCCATATTCAGTACTTC.

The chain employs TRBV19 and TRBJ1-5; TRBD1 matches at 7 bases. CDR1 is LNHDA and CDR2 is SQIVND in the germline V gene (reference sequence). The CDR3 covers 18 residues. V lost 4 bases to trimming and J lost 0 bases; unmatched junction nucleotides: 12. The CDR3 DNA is TGTGCCAGTAGTAGGCTCGAGGGGACAGCTTATAGCAATCAGCCCCAGCATTTT. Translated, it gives CASSRLEGTAYSNQPQHF.

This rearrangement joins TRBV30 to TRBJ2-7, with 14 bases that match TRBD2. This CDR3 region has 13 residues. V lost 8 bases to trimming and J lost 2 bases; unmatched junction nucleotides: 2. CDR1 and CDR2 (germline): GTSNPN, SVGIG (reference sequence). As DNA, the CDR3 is TGTGCCGGGGGACTAGCGGGAGCCTACGAGCAGTACTTC. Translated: CAGGLAGAYEQYF.

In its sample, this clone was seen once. Here the CDR3 reads CASSPTSGSGKETQYF. CDR3 nucleotides: TGTGCCAGCAGCCCGACTAGCGGGAGCGGTAAGGAGACCCAGTACTTC. This chain joins TRBV7-4 and TRBJ2-5, with TRBD2 matching over 12 bases. In germline, CDR1 is SGHVT, CDR2 SQSDAQ. The CDR3 runs 16 residues. V shed 5 bases and J 5 bases; nucleotides not matched to a gene: 9.

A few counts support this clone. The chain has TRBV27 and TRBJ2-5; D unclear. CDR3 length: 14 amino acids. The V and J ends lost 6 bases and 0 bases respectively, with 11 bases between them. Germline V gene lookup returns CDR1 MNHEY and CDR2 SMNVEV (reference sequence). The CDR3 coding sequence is TGTGCCAGCAGAGCCCAATCGTACCAAGAGACCCAGTACTTC. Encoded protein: CASRAQSYQETQYF.

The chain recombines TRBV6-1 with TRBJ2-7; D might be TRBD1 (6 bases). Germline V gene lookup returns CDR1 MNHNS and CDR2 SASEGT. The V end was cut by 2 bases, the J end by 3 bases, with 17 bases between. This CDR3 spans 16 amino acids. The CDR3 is CASSEIWGQGIYEQYF. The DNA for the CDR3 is TGTGCCAGCAGTGAAATCTGGGGGCAAGGAATCTACGAGCAGTACTTC.

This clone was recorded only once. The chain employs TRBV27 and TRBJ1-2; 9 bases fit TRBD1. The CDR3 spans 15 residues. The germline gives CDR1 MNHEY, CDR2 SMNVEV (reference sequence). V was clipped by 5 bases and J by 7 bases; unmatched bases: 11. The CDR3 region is CASSINNRGHSGYTF. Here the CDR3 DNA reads TGTGCCAGCAGTATCAATAACAGGGGGCACAGTGGCTACACCTTC.

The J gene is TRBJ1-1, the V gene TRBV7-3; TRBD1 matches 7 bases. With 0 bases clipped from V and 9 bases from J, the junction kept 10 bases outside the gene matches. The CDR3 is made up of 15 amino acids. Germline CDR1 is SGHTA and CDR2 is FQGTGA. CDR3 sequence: CASSLTFDRGRQAFF. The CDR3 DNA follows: TGTGCCAGCAGCTTAACGTTTGATAGGGGGCGTCAAGCTTTCTTT.

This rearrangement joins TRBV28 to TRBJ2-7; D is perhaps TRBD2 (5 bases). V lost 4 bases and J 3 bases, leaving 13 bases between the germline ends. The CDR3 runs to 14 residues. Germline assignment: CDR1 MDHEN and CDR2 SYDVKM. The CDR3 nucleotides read TGTGCCAGCAGTTCCCCCGTGGACTTCTACGAGCAGTACTTC. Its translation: CASSSPVDFYEQYF.

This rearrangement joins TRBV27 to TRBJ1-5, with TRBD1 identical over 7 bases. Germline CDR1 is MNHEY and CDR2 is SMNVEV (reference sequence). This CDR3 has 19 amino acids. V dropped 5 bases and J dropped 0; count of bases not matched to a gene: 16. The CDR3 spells CASSPRTGSFDYSNQPQHF. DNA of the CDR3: TGTGCCAGCAGTCCGAGGACAGGATCCTTCGATTATAGCAATCAGCCCCAGCATTTT.